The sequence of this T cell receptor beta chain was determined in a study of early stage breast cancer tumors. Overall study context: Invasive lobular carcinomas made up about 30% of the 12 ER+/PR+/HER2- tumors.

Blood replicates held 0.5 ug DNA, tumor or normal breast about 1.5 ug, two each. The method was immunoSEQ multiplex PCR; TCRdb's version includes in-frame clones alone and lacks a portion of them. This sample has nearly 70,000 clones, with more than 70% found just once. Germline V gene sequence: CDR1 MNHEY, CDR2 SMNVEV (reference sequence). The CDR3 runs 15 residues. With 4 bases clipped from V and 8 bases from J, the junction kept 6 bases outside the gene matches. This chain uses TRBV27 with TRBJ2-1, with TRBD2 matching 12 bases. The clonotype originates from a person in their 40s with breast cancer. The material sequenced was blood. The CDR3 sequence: CASSYRTSGNDEQFF. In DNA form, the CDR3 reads TGTGCCAGCAGTTATCGGACTAGCGGGAACGATGAGCAGTTCTTC.